The 29 T cell receptor beta chains presented below share a single source sample, sequenced in a study of shared clonotypes between healthy human individuals. Repertoires were generated with immunoSEQ multiplex PCR, while TCRdb's copy carries only in-frame clones and drops some. This table has some 2,000,000 clones, almost 96% appearing once. The sequenced sample consisted of naive CD4+ T cells sorted from blood. As to subset: CD45RA+ positively selected. These receptor sequences come from a man between 18 and 35 years old in good health.

The chain is built from TRBV6-6 and TRBJ2-1; the match to TRBD2 covers 7 bases. This CDR3 has 11 amino acids. Germline V gives CDR1 MNHNY, CDR2 SVGAGI (reference sequence). The V segment lost 5 bases and the J segment 8 bases; nucleotides outside the gene matches: 0. CDR3 bases: TGTGCCAGCAGTCGGGAGGATGAGCAGTTCTTC. Amino acid sequence: CASSREDEQFF.

The chain couples TRBV5-1 to TRBJ2-2; D assignment may be TRBD1 or TRBD2 (6 bases each). Germline values: CDR1 SGHRS, CDR2 YFSETQ. V was clipped by 1 base and J by 4 bases, with 11 bases between them. This CDR3 region has 15 residues. The CDR3 nucleotides are TGCGCCAGCAGCTTGTCAGGGGAGGCCACCGGGGAGCTGTTTTTT. Its protein is CASSLSGEATGELFF.

This chain connects TRBV10-2 to TRBJ2-1, with 7 bases lining up with TRBD1. Trimming removed 0 bases from V and 3 bases from J; junction bases left unmatched: 5. CDR3 length equals 16 residues. The germline CDR1 and CDR2 sequences are WSHSY and SAAADI. The CDR3 nucleotides are TGCGCCAGCAGTGAGTCGACAGGGTATTACTACAATGAGCAGTTCTTC. This codes for CASSESTGYYYNEQFF.

This chain joins TRBV18 and TRBJ1-2, with TRBD1 identical over 10 bases. Germline lookup yields CDR1 KGHSH and CDR2 LQKENI. Germline trimming cut 3 bases from V and 8 bases from J; bases unmatched to any gene: 12. The CDR3 consists of 16 residues. CDR3 nucleotides: TGTGCCAGCTCACCGACGGGACAGGGGACATCGGAGGGCTACACCTTC. Translated, it gives CASSPTGQGTSEGYTF.

This clone was found once. This chain joins TRBV7-9 and TRBJ2-5; D not resolved. The CDR3 extends over 15 amino acids. Trimming pared 5 bases from V and 1 base from J, leaving 14 bases between. Looked up from germline, CDR1 is SEHNR and CDR2 is FQNEAQ (reference sequence). CDR3 bases: TGTGCCAGCAGCGCACTTCTGGGTCCCCAAGAGACCCAGTACTTC. Amino acids: CASSALLGPQETQYF.

This clone was seen once. The chain uses TRBV14 and TRBJ1-3; D is possibly TRBD1 (6 bases). CDR3 length equals 14 residues. V shed 4 bases and J shed 4 bases, with 11 bases lying between them. Germline V lookup: CDR1 SGHDN, CDR2 FVKESK. The CDR3 loop reads CASSRGGRGNTIYF. CDR3 DNA sequence: TGTGCCAGCAGCCGCGGGGGCCGGGGAAACACCATATATTTT.

In this sample, this clone turned up once. The rearrangement uses TRBV19 and TRBJ2-5; a possible D gene is TRBD1 (5 bases). CDR1 LNHDA and CDR2 SQIVND come from the germline V gene (reference sequence). V was trimmed by 5 bases and J by 7 bases, leaving 8 bases between them. The CDR3 runs 11 residues. The CDR3 DNA is TGTGCCAGTAGTGGAAGGGGGACCCAGTACTTC. Residues: CASSGRGTQYF. Complete variable domain (other parts from reference TRBV19 and TRBJ2-5): DGGITQSPKYLFRKEGQNVTLSCEQNLNHDAMYWYRQDPGQGLRLIYYSQIVNDFQKGDIAEGYSVSREKKESFPLTVTSAQKNPTAFYLCASSGRGTQYFGPGTRLLVL.

This chain uses TRBV5-6 with TRBJ2-4; TRBD1 agrees at 8 bases. The length of the CDR3 is 15 residues. Germline CDR1 is SGHDT and CDR2 is YYEEEE. Trimming cost V 3 bases and J 8 bases; bases outside gene matches: 10. The CDR3 DNA sequence: TGTGCCAGCAGCTGGGGAGACAGGGGTAAGGACATTCAGTACTTC. Its translation: CASSWGDRGKDIQYF.

V and J are TRBV19 and TRBJ2-4; D is undetermined. There are 15 residues in the CDR3. V lost 7 bases to trimming and J lost 7 bases, with 20 bases between them. Germline CDR1 reads LNHDA; CDR2 reads SQIVND (reference sequence). CDR3 in amino acids: CASKGIELIGNIQYF. The CDR3 DNA sequence: TGTGCCAGTAAAGGGATAGAACTTATAGGGAACATTCAGTACTTC.

The rearrangement links TRBV6-5 to TRBJ2-1; a possible D gene is TRBD1 (5 bases). Germline V gene data show CDR1 as MNHEY and CDR2 as SVGAGI. The CDR3 contains 15 residues. V lost 7 bases and J 5 bases, leaving 18 bases between the germline ends. This CDR3 is CASTGVGVGHNEQFF. The DNA for the CDR3 is TGTGCCAGCACCGGCGTGGGCGTGGGGCACAATGAGCAGTTCTTC.

The chain employs TRBV6-6 and TRBJ1-4, with TRBD1 matching 7 bases. The CDR3 spans 14 residues. V was pared by 5 bases and J by 4 bases, with 4 bases of the junction left unmatched. Germline CDR1 is MNHNY and CDR2 is SVGAGI (reference sequence). The CDR3 loop is CASSRGQLNEKLFF. In DNA form, the CDR3 reads TGTGCCAGCAGTCGGGGACAGCTTAATGAAAAACTGTTTTTT.

This sequence joins TRBV28 and TRBJ2-2, with D uncertain. V was trimmed by 2 bases and J by 3 bases, leaving 10 bases between them. CDR1 is MDHEN, CDR2 SYDVKM, per germline. The CDR3 has 15 amino acids. CDR3 sequence: CASSLGSDYTGELFF. DNA for the CDR3: TGTGCCAGCAGTTTAGGGTCAGACTACACCGGGGAGCTGTTTTTT.

The chain combines TRBV27 with TRBJ2-3, with 12 bases fitting TRBD2. The CDR3 consists of 14 residues. CDR1 is MNHEY and CDR2 is SMNVEV in the germline V gene (reference sequence). V trimming: 7 bases; J trimming: 4 bases; junction bases outside the gene matches: 3. The CDR3 spells CASTRLAGADTQYF. The CDR3 DNA reads as TGTGCCAGCACCAGACTAGCGGGAGCAGATACGCAGTATTTT.

The chain combines TRBV5-5 with TRBJ2-1; the D call may be TRBD1 or TRBD2 (5 bases each). The CDR3 has 16 amino acids. The germline CDR1 and CDR2 sequences are SGHKS and YYEKEE (reference sequence). Trimming took 0 bases from V and 8 from J, leaving 18 bases between them. This CDR3 is CASSLDGTGMGHEQFF. The DNA for the CDR3 is TGTGCCAGCAGCTTGGATGGGACGGGGATGGGTCATGAGCAGTTCTTC.

The chain recombines TRBV2 with TRBJ1-2; D not resolved. This CDR3 has 12 residues. V lost 4 bases and J lost 4, with 7 bases in between. Germline V gene data show CDR1 as SNHLY and CDR2 as FYNNEI. CDR3 sequence reads: CASSVGIYGYTF. As DNA, the CDR3 is TGTGCCAGCAGTGTGGGAATCTATGGCTACACCTTC.

V gene TRBV7-3 combines with J gene TRBJ2-1; no definite D call. Germline V gives CDR1 SGHTA, CDR2 FQGTGA. CDR3 size: 16 residues. V shed 2 bases and J shed 0 bases, with 11 bases lying between them. CDR3 DNA: TGTGCCAGCAGCTTAGGGCAGGCGAGCTCCTACAATGAGCAGTTCTTC. Protein: CASSLGQASSYNEQFF.

V and J are TRBV5-1 and TRBJ2-7; D is unresolved. Germline V gives CDR1 SGHRS, CDR2 YFSETQ. V was cut by 2 bases and J by 2 bases, with 14 bases left in between. CDR3 length: 15 amino acids. CDR3 amino acids: CASSLSPVGTYEQYF. The CDR3 DNA follows: TGCGCCAGCAGCTTATCACCGGTGGGTACCTACGAGCAGTACTTC.

V is TRBV10-3 and J is TRBJ2-7; D remains unclear. Germline loops: CDR1 ENHRY, CDR2 SYGVKD. The CDR3 length is 14 residues. Trimming pared 7 bases from V and 6 bases from J, leaving 19 bases between. The CDR3 region is CAIMSGTPVGEQYF. Here the CDR3 DNA reads TGTGCCATCATGTCAGGAACCCCTGTTGGCGAGCAGTACTTC.

The genes are TRBV7-2 and TRBJ2-3; TRBD1 matches at 8 bases. The CDR3 covers 17 residues. Germline trimming cut 5 bases from V and 1 base from J; bases unmatched to any gene: 11. Germline CDR1 is SGHTA and CDR2 is FQGNSA. The CDR3 nucleotides read TGTGCCAGCAGCCGGACCCCAGGGGGCGCCGGCACAGATACGCAGTATTTT. This gives the protein CASSRTPGGAGTDTQYF.

The gene calls are TRBV5-4 and TRBJ1-1; no reliable D call. Germline V gene sequence: CDR1 SGHNT, CDR2 YYREEE (reference sequence). This CDR3 spans 14 amino acids. V was pared by 4 bases and J by 8 bases, with 18 bases between. CDR3 nucleotides: TGTGCCAGCAGCGCCGGAGTACAGACCTTAGAAGCTTTCTTT. Protein product: CASSAGVQTLEAFF.

This chain connects TRBV4-3 to TRBJ1-5; D gene ambiguous. Germline V gene lookup returns CDR1 LGHNA and CDR2 YSLEER. V was clipped by 0 bases and J by 4 bases, with 4 bases between them. The CDR3 loop spans 13 amino acids. CDR3 sequence: CASSQEMNQPQHF. CDR3 sequence (DNA): TGCGCCAGCAGCCAAGAGATGAATCAGCCCCAGCATTTT.

The chain uses TRBV2 and TRBJ1-5, with 7 positions matching TRBD1. V trimming: 8 bases; J trimming: 3 bases; junction bases outside the gene matches: 4. The CDR3 totals 13 residues. Germline V CDR1 and CDR2: SNHLY, FYNNEI. CDR3 nucleotide sequence: TGTGCCAGCTCCGGGACAGACAATCAGCCCCAGCATTTT. Amino acid sequence: CASSGTDNQPQHF.

The genes are TRBV7-2 and TRBJ2-7, with 8 bases aligning to TRBD1. V dropped 5 bases and J dropped 4; count of bases not matched to a gene: 7. CDR1 SGHTA and CDR2 FQGNSA come from the germline V gene. There are 14 residues in the CDR3. CDR3 bases: TGTGCCAGCAGCCCAGGGGGCACCCTTTACGAGCAGTACTTC. Amino acids: CASSPGGTLYEQYF. Complete variable domain (other parts from reference TRBV7-2 and TRBJ2-7): GAGVSQSPSNKVTEKGKDVELRCDPISGHTALYWYRQSLGQGLEFLIYFQGNSAPDKSGLPSDRFSAERTGGSVSTLTIQRTQQEDSAVYLCASSPGGTLYEQYFGPGTRLTVT.

The chain combines TRBV27 with TRBJ1-2, with 7 bases fitting TRBD1. The junction had 5 bases not matched to a gene; V was cut back by 9 bases and J by 4 bases. The germline gives CDR1 MNHEY, CDR2 SMNVEV (reference sequence). The CDR3 has 12 amino acids. DNA of the CDR3: TGTGCCAGTTCAGCAGGGGGCTATGGCTACACCTTC. Its protein is CASSAGGYGYTF.

Worth noting for this clone: Other DNA sequences in the sample encode the same CDR3. V and J are TRBV11-3 and TRBJ1-1; no clear D gene. The length of the CDR3 is 13 residues. Germline V CDR1 and CDR2: SGHNT, YENEEA. V was pared by 1 base and J by 2 bases, with 5 bases between. Here the CDR3 reads CASSLGPNTEAFF. In nucleotides, the CDR3 is TGTGCCAGCAGCTTAGGCCCTAACACTGAAGCTTTCTTT.

The V call is TRBV5-1, the J call TRBJ2-3; D remains ambiguous. The CDR3 extends over 13 amino acids. The germline gives CDR1 SGHRS, CDR2 YFSETQ. V lost 1 base, J lost 6 bases, and 9 bases lay in between. The CDR3 is CASSLLRADTQYF. In DNA form, the CDR3 reads TGCGCCAGCAGCTTGTTAAGAGCCGATACGCAGTATTTT.

This chain joins TRBV27 and TRBJ1-4; D remains ambiguous. The CDR3 is 15 residues long. Germline V gene data show CDR1 as MNHEY and CDR2 as SMNVEV (reference sequence). V was trimmed by 2 bases and J by 8 bases, leaving 15 bases between them. CDR3 nucleotide sequence: TGTGCCAGCAGTTTAGCCCCCGGAGGCGCCGAAAAACTGTTTTTT. Translation gives CASSLAPGGAEKLFF.

This chain connects TRBV19 to TRBJ1-3, with D hard to call. Trimming removed 2 bases at V and 4 bases at J, with 6 bases between. CDR3 length equals 13 residues. Germline CDR1 and CDR2: LNHDA and SQIVND (reference sequence). The CDR3 reads CASSINYGNTIYF. CDR3 sequence (DNA): TGTGCCAGTAGTATAAACTACGGAAACACCATATATTTT. The full variable domain, rest sourced from reference TRBV19 and TRBJ1-3, is DGGITQSPKYLFRKEGQNVTLSCEQNLNHDAMYWYRQDPGQGLRLIYYSQIVNDFQKGDIAEGYSVSREKKESFPLTVTSAQKNPTAFYLCASSINYGNTIYFGEGSWLTVV.

This chain uses TRBV10-3 with TRBJ2-7, with D possibly matching TRBD2 (6 bases). The germline gives CDR1 ENHRY, CDR2 SYGVKD. The CDR3 contains 14 residues. V was cut by 7 bases and J by 0 bases, with 13 bases left in between. In DNA form, the CDR3 reads TGTGCCATCACCGGGACTCAGAGCTCCTACGAGCAGTACTTC. Protein product: CAITGTQSSYEQYF.